The rows below give T cell receptor beta chains drawn from one sample of a study of OX40 agonist ivuxolimab in advanced cancers. Generated by immunoSEQ multiplex PCR, the TCRdb table keeps only in-frame clones and is missing some. The sample lists some 49,000 clones; roughly 82% were seen once. The source was CD4+ or CD8+ T cells sorted from blood, collected in a trial of the OX40 agonist ivuxolimab. Receptors originate from an adult with an advanced solid tumor such as melanoma, head and neck, liver or kidney cancer. The CDR3 runs from the conserved cysteine through the conserved F or W. The order of the fields is V gene, D gene, J gene, clone size, CDR3 DNA, CDR3 protein. A D gene is named only where the DNA matches it firmly. Expanded clones get a size class; other rows say once, few or many, or leave the size out.

TRBV5-1	.	TRBJ1-1	.	TGCGCCAGCGGTACGGAGGGTAAAGCTTTCTTT	CASGTEGKAFF
TRBV5-1	.	TRBJ2-3	.	TGCGCCAGCAGCTTGGACGCAGATACGCAGTATTTT	CASSLDADTQYF
TRBV6-4	.	TRBJ2-2	.	TGTGCCAGCAGTGAACAGTGGAACACCGGGGAGCTGTTTTTT	CASSEQWNTGELFF
TRBV5-5	.	TRBJ1-1	once	TGTGCCAGCAGCTTACAGAGGGACACTGAAGCTTTCTTT	CASSLQRDTEAFF
TRBV4-3	TRBD1	TRBJ1-6	.	TGCGCCAGCAGCCAAGGGTTGTTGGGACAGACAAATTCACCCCTCCACTTT	CASSQGLLGQTNSPLHF
TRBV19	TRBD1	TRBJ2-5	once	TGTGCCAGTAGTATAGCCCGGGACAGCCATTACCAAGAGACCCAGTACTTC	CASSIARDSHYQETQYF
TRBV9	.	TRBJ2-2	.	TGTGCCAGCAGACCCCCGGGCTACCACACCGGGGAGCTGTTTTTT	CASRPPGYHTGELFF
TRBV7-2	.	TRBJ1-4	once	TGTGCCAGCAGCCCCAGCGTCTGGAATAATGAAAAACTGTTTTTT	CASSPSVWNNEKLFF
TRBV5-4	.	TRBJ2-3	medium-sized	TGTGCCAGCAGGGGCGGACCTAGCACAGATACGCAGTATTTT	CASRGGPSTDTQYF
TRBV2	.	TRBJ2-3	.	TGTGCCAGCACCGGAATGGTTAGGACGCCAAGCACAGATACGCAGTATTTT	CASTGMVRTPSTDTQYF
TRBV19	.	TRBJ1-5	.	TGTGCCAGTAGTGTGGGGGGAGGCAATCAGCCCCAGCATTTT	CASSVGGGNQPQHF
TRBV27	.	TRBJ2-1	.	TGTGCCAGCAGTACCCTGGGAGCCGAACACAATGAGCAGTTCTTC	CASSTLGAEHNEQFF
TRBV28	TRBD2	TRBJ2-7	.	TGTGCCAGCAGTTTATTTGGGCTAGCGGGTGCCTACGAGCAGTACTTC	CASSLFGLAGAYEQYF
TRBV7-6	.	TRBJ1-2	.	TGTGCCAGCAGCCCCGAAGGGTCTAACTATGGCTACACCTTC	CASSPEGSNYGYTF